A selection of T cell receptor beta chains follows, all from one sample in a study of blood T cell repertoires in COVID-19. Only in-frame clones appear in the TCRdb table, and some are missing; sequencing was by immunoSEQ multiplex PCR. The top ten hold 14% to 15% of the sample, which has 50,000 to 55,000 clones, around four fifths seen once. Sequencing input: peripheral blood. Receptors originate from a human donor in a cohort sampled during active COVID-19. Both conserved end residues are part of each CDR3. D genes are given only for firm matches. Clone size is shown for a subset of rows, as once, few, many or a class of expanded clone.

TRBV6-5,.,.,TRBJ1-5,TGTGCCGGAGGGGTGGGCCAGCCCCAGCATTTT,CAGGVGQPQHF
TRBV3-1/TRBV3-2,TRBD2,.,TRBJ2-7,TGTGCCAGCAGACAAGGGACTAGCGGCCTATACGAGCAGTACTTC,CASRQGTSGLYEQYF
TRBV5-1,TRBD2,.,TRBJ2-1,TGCGCCAGCAGCCCCGGACTAGCGGGGGGTCGCTCCTACAATGAGCAGTTCTTC,CASSPGLAGGRSYNEQFF
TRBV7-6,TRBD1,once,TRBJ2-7,TGTGCCAGCAGCCTACAGGGGGCAAACCTCTACGAGCAGTACTTC,CASSLQGANLYEQYF
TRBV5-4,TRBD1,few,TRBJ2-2,TGTGCCAGCAGCCCAGGGGGCTATGACACCGGGGAGCTGTTTTTT,CASSPGGYDTGELFF
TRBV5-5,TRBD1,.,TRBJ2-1,TGTGCCAGCAGCATCGACAGGGGGCCTTACAATGAGCAGTTCTTC,CASSIDRGPYNEQFF
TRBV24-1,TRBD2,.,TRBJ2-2,TGTGCCACCAGTGAACCGGGACTATCCACCGGGGAGCTGTTTTTT,CATSEPGLSTGELFF
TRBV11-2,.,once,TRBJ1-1,TGTGCCAGCAGCTTAGCAGGGGCAGCTTACACTGAAGCTTTCTTT,CASSLAGAAYTEAFF
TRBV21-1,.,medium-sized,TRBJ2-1,TGTGCCAGCAGCCCAGGGAAGGAGATCCAACACAATGAGCAGTTCTTC,CASSPGKEIQHNEQFF
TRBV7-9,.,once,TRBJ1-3,TGTGCCAGCAGCGCCAAAGGGGCGAACACCATATATTTT,CASSAKGANTIYF
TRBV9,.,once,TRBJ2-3,TGTGCCAGCGGCTCAGGGTTAGATACGCAGTATTTT,CASGSGLDTQYF
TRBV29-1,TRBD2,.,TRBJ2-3,TGCAGCGGGCGGACTAGCTCAGATACGCAGTATTTT,CSGRTSSDTQYF
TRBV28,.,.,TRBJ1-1,TGTGCCAGCCCCCCTCGACAGAGGACGAACACTGAAGCTTTCTTT,CASPPRQRTNTEAFF
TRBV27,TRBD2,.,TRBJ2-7,TGTGCCAGCAGTCCCAGCGGGGGGTCTTCCTACGAGCAGTACTTC,CASSPSGGSSYEQYF
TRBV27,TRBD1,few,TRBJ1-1,TGTGCCAGCAGTTTGAGACAGGGGGCTGAAGCTTTCTTT,CASSLRQGAEAFF
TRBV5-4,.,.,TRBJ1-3,TGTGCCAGCAGCTTGGCAGGGGTCTCTGGAAACACCATATATTTT,CASSLAGVSGNTIYF
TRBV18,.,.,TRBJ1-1,TGTGCCAGCTCACCAGCCCCGGGAATGAACACTGAAGCTTTCTTT,CASSPAPGMNTEAFF
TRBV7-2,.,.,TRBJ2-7,TGTGCCAGCAGCCCGGGCGGGGGCCCCTACGAGCAGTACTTC,CASSPGGGPYEQYF
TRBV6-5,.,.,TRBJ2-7,TGTGCCAGCAAGGTCTCAGGGGCTTTCGGGGAGCAGTACTTC,CASKVSGAFGEQYF
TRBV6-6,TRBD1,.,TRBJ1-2,TGTGCCAGCAGTCGTCTCCAGGGACAGGGAATTTCTAACGCTGGCTACACCTTC,CASSRLQGQGISNAGYTF
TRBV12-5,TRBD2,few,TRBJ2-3,TGTGCTAGTGGTTTGCGGGGGGTTGGAGATACGCAGTATTTT,CASGLRGVGDTQYF
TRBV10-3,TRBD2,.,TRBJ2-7,TGTGCCATCAGTGAACTAGCGGGGGGCGGGAGCTCCTACGAGCAGTACTTC,CAISELAGGGSSYEQYF
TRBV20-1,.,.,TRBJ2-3,TGCAGTGCTAGTCCCTTGACAGATACGCAGTATTTT,CSASPLTDTQYF
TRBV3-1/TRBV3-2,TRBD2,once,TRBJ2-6,TGTGCCAGCAGCCAAGATAGGGTAGCTAGCGGGAGACTGACGGCCAACGTCCTGACTTTC,CASSQDRVASGRLTANVLTF
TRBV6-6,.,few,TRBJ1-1,TGTGCCAGCAGTACGCCCAGGGGTGAAGCTTTCTTT,CASSTPRGEAFF
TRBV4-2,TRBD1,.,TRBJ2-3,TGTGCCAGCAGCCAAGATACAGGGGGAGATACGCAGTATTTT,CASSQDTGGDTQYF
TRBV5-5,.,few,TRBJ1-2,TGTGCCAGCAGCTTGGATCCGGTAGACAGCTATGGCTACACCTTC,CASSLDPVDSYGYTF
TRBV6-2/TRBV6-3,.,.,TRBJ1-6,TGTGCCAGCAGTTACTCCGACGCGGGCCCTTTTAATTCACCCCTCCACTTT,CASSYSDAGPFNSPLHF